This T cell receptor beta chain is from a study of blood T cells in healthy people across ages. It was with a sample-barcoded 5' primer and a J-beta primer mix that a second PCR of roughly 7 to 12 cycles was run. TCRdb itself ran the 5' RACE reads through MiXCR, one entry per CDR3 protein. The data show 1.5 million to 2 million distinct CDR3 sequences, roughly 49% seen once. There are 20 residues in the CDR3. V lost 0 bases to trimming and J lost 1 base, with 23 bases between them. Germline values: CDR1 MNHEY, CDR2 SVGAGI. Sequences were obtained from blood. This chain links TRBV6-5 with TRBJ2-3, with D possibly being TRBD2 (7 bases). This TCR was sampled from a woman aged 40-49 years in good health. The CDR3 nucleotides are TGTGCCAGCAGTTACTCGGGCGGGACAAAGGGCGGGGGCCGCACAGATACGCAGTATTTT. Amino acid sequence: CASSYSGGTKGGGRTDTQYF.